This T cell receptor (beta chain) was identified in a study of blood T cell repertoires in COVID-19. Study details: From the United States, Italy and Spain came samples of acute and convalescent COVID-19. PBMCs, B-cell-depleted T cells, or T cells provided the cDNA or gDNA that made up the material.

As processed by the authors: Estimates of nucleated cell counts were drawn from the amplification of reference gene primers. The repertoire was sequenced with immunoSEQ multiplex PCR; TCRdb's copy has only in-frame clones and lacks some. D and trimming were read from the DNA, whereas the V and J calls and clone size are those reported in that table. The table has under 200,000 clones, more than 60% seen once. Looked up from germline, CDR1 is SGDLS and CDR2 is YYNGEE. The V segment lost 3 bases and the J segment 5 bases; nucleotides outside the gene matches: 8. The CDR3 runs to 16 residues. Material: peripheral blood. This rearrangement joins TRBV9 to TRBJ2-5; 12 nucleotides line up with TRBD2. This TCR derives from a man aged 65-85 years with acute or convalescent COVID-19. The CDR3 DNA reads as TGTGCCAGCAGCGCGACTAGCGGGAGCTGGGGTGAGACCCAGTACTTC. Protein product: CASSATSGSWGETQYF.